This TCR beta chain was profiled in a study of blood T cell repertoires in COVID-19. About the research overall: From T cells, B-cell-depleted T cells, or PBMCs came the material, which was cDNA or gDNA.

This CDR3 has 17 residues. J lost 5 bases, V lost 4 bases, and 10 bases had no gene match. Germline CDR1 is SGHRS and CDR2 is YFSETQ. Some clones are missing from TCRdb's copy, which holds only in-frame ones; the method was immunoSEQ multiplex PCR. This sample yields approximately 94,000 clones, of which approximately 80% are seen a single time; over 10% belongs to the top ten. The receptor was derived from a man between 45 and 60 years old with active or convalescent COVID-19. The sample consisted of peripheral blood. The chain employs TRBV5-1 and TRBJ2-5; 14 nucleotides align to TRBD2. The DNA of the CDR3 is TGCGCCAGCAGCCTGAGGGGACTAGCGGGAGTCGTGGAGACCCAGTACTTC. Translating it yields CASSLRGLAGVVETQYF.